The clone carrying this T cell receptor beta chain was seen a single time. The antigen remains unidentified. One junction end does not reproduce the germline sequence, and a read error may be involved. Other DNA sequences in this sample translate to the same CDR3. Naive CD8 isolation took CD45RO-negative cells positively selected for CCR7 and excluded terminally differentiated effector memory CD45RA+ cells. Produced via immunoSEQ multiplex PCR; TCRdb's table is partial and in-frame only. The repertoire holds around 550,000 clones, 85% to 95% seen once, with approximately 0.11% in the top ten. This entry is derived from a study of shared clonotypes between healthy human individuals. Study observations and caveats: Between a handful of donors, naive CD4 clonotypes were shared at a level of about 5%.

Sample: naive CD8+ T cells sorted from blood. The sequence was obtained from a woman under 40 in good health.

The CDR3 DNA sequence: TGTGCCAGCCTAGGGTTAGCGGCATCCTACGAGCAGTACTTT. Its translation is CASLGLAASYEQYF. The rearrangement joins TRBV28 to TRBJ2-7; a possible D gene is TRBD2 (6 bases). Germline lookup yields CDR1 MDHEN and CDR2 SYDVKM. This CDR3 has 14 amino acids.